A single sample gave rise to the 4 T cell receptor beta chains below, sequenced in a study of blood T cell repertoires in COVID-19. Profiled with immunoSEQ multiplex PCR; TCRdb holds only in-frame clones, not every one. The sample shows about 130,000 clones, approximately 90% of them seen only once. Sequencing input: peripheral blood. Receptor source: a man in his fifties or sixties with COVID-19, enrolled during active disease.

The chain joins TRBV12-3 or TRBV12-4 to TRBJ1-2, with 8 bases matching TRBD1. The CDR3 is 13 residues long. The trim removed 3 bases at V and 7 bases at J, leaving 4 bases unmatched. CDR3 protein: CASSFQGAVGYTF. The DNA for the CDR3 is TGTGCCAGCAGTTTTCAGGGGGCGGTTGGCTACACCTTC.

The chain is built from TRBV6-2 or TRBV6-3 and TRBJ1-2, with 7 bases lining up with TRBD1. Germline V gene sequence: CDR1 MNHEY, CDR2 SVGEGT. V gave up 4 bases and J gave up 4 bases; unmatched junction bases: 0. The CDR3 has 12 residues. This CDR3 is CASSSGGYGYTF. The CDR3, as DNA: TGTGCCAGCAGTTCAGGGGGCTATGGCTACACCTTC.

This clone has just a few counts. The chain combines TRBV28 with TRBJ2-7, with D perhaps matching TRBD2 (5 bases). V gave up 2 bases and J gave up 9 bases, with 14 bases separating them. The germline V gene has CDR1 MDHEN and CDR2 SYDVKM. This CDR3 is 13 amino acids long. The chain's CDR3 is CASSLEVERGQYF. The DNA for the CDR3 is TGTGCCAGCAGTTTAGAAGTAGAACGGGGGCAGTACTTC.

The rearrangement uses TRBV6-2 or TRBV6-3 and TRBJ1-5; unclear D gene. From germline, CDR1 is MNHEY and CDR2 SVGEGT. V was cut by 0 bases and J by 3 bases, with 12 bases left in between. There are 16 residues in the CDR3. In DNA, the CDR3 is TGTGCCAGCAGTTACTCGCGGGGTGGTGCCAATCAGCCCCAGCATTTT. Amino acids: CASSYSRGGANQPQHF.